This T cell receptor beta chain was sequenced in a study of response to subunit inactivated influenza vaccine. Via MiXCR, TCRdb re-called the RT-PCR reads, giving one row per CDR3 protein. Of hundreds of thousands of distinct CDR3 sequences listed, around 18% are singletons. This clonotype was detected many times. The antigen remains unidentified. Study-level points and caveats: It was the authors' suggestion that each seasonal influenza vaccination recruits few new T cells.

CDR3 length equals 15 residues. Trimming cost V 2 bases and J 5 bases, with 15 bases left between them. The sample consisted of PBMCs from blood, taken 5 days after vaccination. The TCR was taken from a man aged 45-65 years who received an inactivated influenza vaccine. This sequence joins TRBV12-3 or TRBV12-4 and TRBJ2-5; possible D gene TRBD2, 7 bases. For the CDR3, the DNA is TGTGCCAGCAGTTTAAACAGGGTAGCGGGTGAGACCCAGTACTTC. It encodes CASSLNRVAGETQYF.